This T cell receptor (beta chain) was sequenced during a study of regulatory T cells in long-lasting Graves disease. Broader study findings: Persistent Graves' patients showed less TCR diversity than newly diagnosed ones.

Time point described: newly diagnosed GD, antithyroid drugs for less than 3 months. With RNA extracted from PBMCs as input, the TCR library was made. Arm-PCR of CDR3 regions and iRepertoire HTBI primers were the basis on which TCR beta libraries were built. TCRdb recomputed calls from the multiplex PCR reads with MiXCR, one row per CDR3 protein. The sample contains around 480,000 distinct CDR3 sequences, 15% to 20% of which appear only once. This clonotype has at least ten counts. What it binds is not known. Trimming cost V 0 bases and J 0 bases, with 6 bases left between them. There are 15 residues in the CDR3. Germline CDR1 LGHDT, CDR2 YNNKEL (reference sequence). The same sample was also studied in work on T cells in Graves' hyperthyroidism and ophthalmopathy.

Sample: peripheral blood mononuclear cells (PBMCs), taken at new diagnosis, from a patient treated with antithyroid drugs. This receptor was identified in a man aged 40-55 years with Graves disease. The gene calls are TRBV3-1 and TRBJ1-3; D gene uncertain. CDR3 coding DNA: TGTGCCAGCAGCCAAGAGGGCCTCTCTGGAAACACCATATATTTT. Its translation: CASSQEGLSGNTIYF.